The 12 T cell receptor beta chains presented below share a single source sample, sequenced in a study of CXCR3-negative and CXCR3-positive naive CD8 T cells. 5' RACE that incorporated UMI labels was used to prepare the TRB cDNA libraries. From its re-call of the 5' RACE reads, TCRdb lists each CDR3 protein once, without DNA. This table holds 95,000 to 100,000 distinct CDR3 sequences. Study-wide points: A higher hydrophobicity marked the TRB CDR3s of CXCR3-positive naive cells versus CXCR3-negative naive cells.

For these TCRs, the target antigens are not known. Sequencing was carried out using naive CXCR3+ CD8+ T cells from blood. Described subset: CD45RO-CCR7+CD27+CD95- naive CD8+ T cells expressing CXCR3 (TNR3+). These receptors all stem from a human donor in good health. Some clones in this sample may be carry-over from other donors' samples.

The V gene is TRBV12-3 or TRBV12-4, the J gene TRBJ2-3; TCRdb's D call of TRBD1 is untestable without DNA. The CDR3 loop spans 20 amino acids. This CDR3 reads CASSSTEPGYDPQPLDTQYF.

The chain has TRBV29-1 and TRBJ1-2. The CDR3 contains 15 residues. Germline CDR1 SQVTM, CDR2 ANQGSEA. CDR3 amino acids: CSVEDPGLPNYGYTF.

The chain couples TRBV7-9 to TRBJ2-5; the TRBD1 assignment by TCRdb is unverifiable without DNA. The CDR3 has 14 residues. The V gene's germline CDR1 is SEHNR and CDR2 FQNEAQ (reference sequence). The CDR3 reads CASTNGGIRETQYF.

The chain links TRBV2 to TRBJ2-6; no DNA is available, so the TRBD2 call from TCRdb remains unchecked. The CDR3 runs to 17 residues. CDR1 SNHLY and CDR2 FYNNEI come from the germline V gene. Here the CDR3 reads CASSEAGGGSWTNVLTF.

CDR3 region: CASSIANLFYNEQFF. The genes are TRBV19 and TRBJ2-1. This CDR3 is built from 15 residues. Germline CDR1 and CDR2: LNHDA and SQIVND (reference sequence). Combining the CDR3 with reference TRBV19 and TRBJ2-1 gives the whole variable domain DGGITQSPKYLFRKEGQNVTLSCEQNLNHDAMYWYRQDPGQGLRLIYYSQIVNDFQKGDIAEGYSVSREKKESFPLTVTSAQKNPTAFYLCASSIANLFYNEQFFGPGTRLTVL.

V and J are TRBV20-1 and TRBJ1-5; as DNA is missing, the TRBD1 call by TCRdb cannot be tested. Germline CDR1 and CDR2: DFQATT and SNEGSKA (reference sequence). The CDR3 consists of 15 residues. This CDR3 reads CSAPRWGLDNQPQHF.

The chain carries TRBV28 and TRBJ2-3. The CDR3 runs 12 residues. From germline, CDR1 is MDHEN and CDR2 SYDVKM. The CDR3 sequence is CASSPVTDTQYF.

CDR3: CASSPGLAPIQETQYF. The V call is TRBV7-3, the J call TRBJ2-5; lacking DNA, the TRBD2 call made by TCRdb goes unchecked. CDR3 length equals 16 residues. Looked up from germline, CDR1 is SGHTA and CDR2 is FQGTGA.

V and J are TRBV30 and TRBJ1-5; the D gene TCRdb calls, TRBD1, cannot be checked with no DNA. CDR1 GTSNPN and CDR2 SVGIG come from the germline V gene (reference sequence). The CDR3 extends over 15 amino acids. This chain's CDR3 is CAWAKGTGLNQPQHF.

The V call is TRBV5-1, the J call TRBJ2-1; TCRdb outputs TRBD1, but without DNA this stays unchecked. This CDR3 spans 16 amino acids. Germline values: CDR1 SGHRS, CDR2 YFSETQ. CDR3 residues: CASTVDLAGPYNEQFF.

The chain uses TRBV5-1 and TRBJ2-3; the D gene TCRdb calls, TRBD1, cannot be checked with no DNA. The CDR3 runs 16 residues. The germline V gene has CDR1 SGHRS and CDR2 YFSETQ. This CDR3 is CASSLSWGAGTDTQYF.

The gene calls are TRBV23-1 and TRBJ2-3; the TCRdb D gene call, TRBD1, has no DNA to confirm it. TRBV23-1 falls under the ORF class, with uncertain function. This CDR3 comprises 14 residues. The CDR3 is CAIEPGGAPDTQYF.